These T cell receptor beta chains were read from a single sample in a study of cytomegalovirus exposure and HLA in healthy donors. TCRdb keeps only in-frame clones here, not all; method: immunoSEQ multiplex PCR. The sample includes around 80,000 clones, roughly 94% seen only once; the top ten take about 0.7%. What was sequenced was PBMCs. The source is a woman aged 18 to 35 in good health and CMV-seronegative. Each CDR3 is given with its conserved first and last residue. Fields, in order: D gene, V gene, clone size, CDR3 length, J gene, CDR3 protein, CDR3 DNA. The D gene is left open where the match is weak. Size is stated for part of the rows, as once, few or many counts, or as a class when the clone is expanded.

>TRBD1|TRBV29-1|NA|14|TRBJ1-1
CSVEKGGWATEAFF
TGCAGCGTTGAAAAAGGGGGCTGGGCCACTGAAGCTTTCTTT
>TRBD1|TRBV6-1|NA|16|TRBJ1-3
CASSKEPGGGGNTIYF
TGTGCCAGCAGTAAAGAGCCAGGGGGAGGTGGGAACACCATATATTTT
>TRBD2|TRBV18|NA|15|TRBJ2-3
CASSPPASGRDTQYF
TGTGCCAGCTCACCACCCGCCAGCGGGAGGGATACGCAGTATTTT
>NA|TRBV7-2|NA|14|TRBJ2-7
CASSFGSDWYEQYF
TGTGCCAGCAGCTTTGGCTCCGACTGGTACGAGCAGTACTTC
>TRBD2|TRBV6-5|NA|13|TRBJ2-1
CASSVSSGRSSLF
TGTGCCAGCAGTGTCTCTAGCGGGAGGAGTTCGCTCTTC
>TRBD1|TRBV4-1|NA|17|TRBJ1-4
CASSQDPHRGANEKLFF
TGCGCCAGCAGCCAAGATCCGCACAGGGGAGCTAATGAAAAACTGTTTTTT
>TRBD1|TRBV13|NA|15|TRBJ2-7
CASSLATGGRDEQYF
TGTGCCAGCAGCTTAGCCACAGGGGGGAGAGACGAGCAGTACTTC
>NA|TRBV6-5|NA|13|TRBJ1-2
CASSITGYYGYTF
TGTGCCAGCAGTATCACTGGTTACTATGGCTACACCTTC
>NA|TRBV6-1|NA|14|TRBJ2-7
CASSASTTPAEQYF
TGTGCCAGCAGTGCCTCTACTACACCGGCGGAGCAGTACTTC
>NA|TRBV20-1|NA|11|TRBJ1-1
CSAPGHGEAFF
TGCAGTGCTCCTGGCCACGGGGAAGCTTTCTTT
>NA|TRBV14|once|13|TRBJ2-1
CASRADQRGEQFF
TGTGCCAGCAGGGCTGATCAGAGGGGGGAGCAGTTCTTC
>NA|TRBV7-8|NA|15|TRBJ2-5
CASSLGAGNQETQYF
TGTGCCAGCAGCTTAGGGGCAGGGAACCAAGAGACCCAGTACTTC
>NA|TRBV5-6|NA|14|TRBJ1-2
CASSFLGLDYGYTF
TGTGCCAGCAGCTTTCTTGGCCTTGATTATGGCTACACCTTC
>NA|TRBV7-9|NA|16|TRBJ2-3
CASSPTSGGGTDTQYF
TGTGCCAGCAGTCCTACGTCGGGGGGCGGGACAGATACGCAGTATTTT
>NA|TRBV4-3|NA|15|TRBJ2-7
CASSLSGTGPYEQYF
TGCGCCAGCAGCCTTAGCGGGACAGGGCCCTACGAGCAGTACTTC
>NA|TRBV11-3|NA|15|TRBJ2-1
CASSPGGTGRNEQFF
TGTGCCAGCAGCCCGGGGGGGACAGGGAGAAATGAGCAGTTCTTC
>NA|TRBV18|NA|16|TRBJ1-6
CASSPLATGWNSPLHF
TGTGCCAGCTCACCCCTGGCCACAGGATGGAATTCACCCCTCCACTTT
>NA|TRBV18|NA|14|TRBJ1-1
CASSPGLKNTEAFF
TGTGCCAGCTCACCAGGTCTAAAGAACACTGAAGCTTTCTTT
>TRBD2|TRBV28|NA|16|TRBJ2-7
CASSLPEVAGVFEQYF
TGTGCCAGCAGTTTACCCGAGGTAGCGGGAGTTTTTGAGCAGTACTTC
>NA|TRBV6-5|NA|14|TRBJ1-2
CASTRGRLNYGYTF
TGTGCCAGCACCCGAGGAAGGCTCAACTATGGCTACACCTTC
>NA|TRBV18|NA|13|TRBJ1-4
CASSPTQNEKLFF
TGTGCCAGCTCACCAACGCAGAATGAAAAACTGTTTTTT
>NA|TRBV5-1|NA|14|TRBJ2-7
CASSSRDSHYEQYF
TGCGCCAGCAGTTCCCGGGACTCTCACTACGAGCAGTACTTC
>NA|TRBV5-6|NA|19|TRBJ1-2
CASSLGLWRASSFNYGYTF
TGTGCCAGCAGCTTGGGGTTGTGGAGGGCCTCCTCCTTTAACTATGGCTACACCTTC
>TRBD1|TRBV29-1|once|13|TRBJ2-7
CSVSGTGYDEQYF
TGCAGCGTGTCCGGGACAGGGTATGACGAGCAGTACTTC
>NA|TRBV21-1|NA|15|TRBJ2-5
CATLPGASRRETQYF
TGTGCCACCCTCCCAGGGGCTAGCCGAAGGGAGACCCAGTACTTC
>NA|TRBV5-4|NA|16|TRBJ1-4
CASSLGSSVGSEKLFF
TGTGCCAGCAGCTTGGGAAGTAGCGTGGGCAGTGAAAAACTGTTTTTT
>TRBD1|TRBV27|NA|14|TRBJ1-6
CASSRGTGGSPLHF
TGTGCCAGCAGTCGAGGGACAGGGGGTTCACCCCTCCACTTT
>TRBD1|TRBV11-2|NA|13|TRBJ1-1
CASSEDRVTEAFF
TGTGCCAGCAGCGAGGACAGGGTCACTGAAGCTTTCTTT
>NA|TRBV7-9|NA|12|TRBJ2-1
CASAEHYNEQFF
TGTGCCAGCGCGGAGCATTACAATGAGCAGTTCTTC
>TRBD1|TRBV7-6|NA|18|TRBJ1-3
CASSPRQGGILSGNTIYF
TGTGCCAGCAGCCCGAGACAGGGGGGAATTCTCTCTGGAAACACCATATATTTT
>NA|TRBV6-5|NA|12|TRBJ2-7
CASVGAGEEQYF
TGTGCCAGCGTTGGGGCAGGGGAAGAGCAGTACTTC
>TRBD1|TRBV11-2|NA|16|TRBJ1-3
CASSSPKQGIGNTIYF
TGTGCCAGCAGCTCGCCCAAACAGGGGATTGGAAACACCATATATTTT
>NA|TRBV18|NA|12|TRBJ2-3
CASSSYTDTQYF
TGTGCCAGCTCATCGTACACAGATACGCAGTATTTT
>TRBD1|TRBV6-5|NA|15|TRBJ2-7
CASSKSGTGIYEQYF
TGTGCCAGCAGTAAATCCGGGACAGGGATATACGAGCAGTACTTC
>NA|TRBV11-2|NA|16|TRBJ2-5
CASSLVLGSKKETQYF
TGTGCCAGCAGCTTAGTGCTGGGCAGCAAGAAAGAGACCCAGTACTTC
>NA|TRBV5-1|NA|15|TRBJ1-1
CASSLVQGMNTEAFF
TGCGCCAGCAGCTTGGTCCAGGGGATGAACACTGAAGCTTTCTTT
>NA|TRBV27|NA|14|TRBJ1-5
CASSPEGYNQPQHF
TGTGCCAGCAGTCCCGAGGGTTACAATCAGCCCCAGCATTTT
>TRBD1|TRBV4-3|NA|18|TRBJ2-6
CASSITGTGVSGANVLTF
TGCGCCAGCAGCATTACCGGGACAGGGGTCTCTGGGGCCAACGTCCTGACTTTC
>NA|TRBV6-5|NA|14|TRBJ1-1
CASKSRATNTEAFF
TGTGCCAGCAAATCGAGGGCGACGAACACTGAAGCTTTCTTT
>TRBD1|TRBV2|NA|15|TRBJ2-4
CATTPTGVAKNIQYF
TGTGCCACCACCCCTACAGGGGTAGCCAAAAACATTCAGTACTTC
>NA|TRBV2|NA|17|TRBJ1-1
CASSALLFPSGDTEAFF
TGTGCCAGCAGTGCCCTTTTGTTCCCATCGGGGGACACTGAAGCTTTCTTT
>NA|TRBV10-2|NA|11|TRBJ2-1
CASSGEIGGFF
TGCGCCAGCAGTGGGGAAATAGGGGGGTTCTTC
>TRBD2|TRBV5-4|once|16|TRBJ2-3
CASSLDVSGGTDTQYF
TGTGCCAGCAGCTTGGATGTTAGCGGGGGCACAGATACGCAGTATTTT
>NA|TRBV6-1|NA|14|TRBJ1-5
CASSWAQGNQPQHF
TGTGCCAGCAGTTGGGCCCAGGGCAATCAGCCCCAGCATTTT
>TRBD2|TRBV9|NA|16|TRBJ2-3
CASSVGLAALTDTQYF
TGTGCCAGCAGCGTAGGGCTAGCGGCTCTCACAGATACGCAGTATTTT
>TRBD1|TRBV6-4|NA|16|TRBJ2-6
CASSPGQGSGANVLTF
TGTGCCAGCAGTCCGGGACAGGGATCTGGGGCCAACGTCCTGACTTTC